This T cell receptor beta chain was recovered during a study of early T cells in non-severe SARS-CoV-2 infection. In TCRdb, the 5' RACE reads were re-called with MiXCR into one record per CDR3 protein. The sample lists roughly 60,000 distinct CDR3 sequences, about 7.7% occurring once. Between the trimmed V and J ends, which lost 6 bases and 0 bases, there was a span of 8 bases. In germline, CDR1 is SNHLY, CDR2 FYNNEI. This CDR3 is built from 14 residues. V is TRBV2 and J is TRBJ2-2; D is undetermined. The receptor comes from an adult who was a healthcare worker with PCR-confirmed SARS-CoV-2 infection or an uninfected control (not recorded which). Sample: whole blood. CDR3 DNA: TGTGCCAGCAGGGCGGATTCGAACACCGGGGAGCTGTTTTTT. Protein: CASRADSNTGELFF.